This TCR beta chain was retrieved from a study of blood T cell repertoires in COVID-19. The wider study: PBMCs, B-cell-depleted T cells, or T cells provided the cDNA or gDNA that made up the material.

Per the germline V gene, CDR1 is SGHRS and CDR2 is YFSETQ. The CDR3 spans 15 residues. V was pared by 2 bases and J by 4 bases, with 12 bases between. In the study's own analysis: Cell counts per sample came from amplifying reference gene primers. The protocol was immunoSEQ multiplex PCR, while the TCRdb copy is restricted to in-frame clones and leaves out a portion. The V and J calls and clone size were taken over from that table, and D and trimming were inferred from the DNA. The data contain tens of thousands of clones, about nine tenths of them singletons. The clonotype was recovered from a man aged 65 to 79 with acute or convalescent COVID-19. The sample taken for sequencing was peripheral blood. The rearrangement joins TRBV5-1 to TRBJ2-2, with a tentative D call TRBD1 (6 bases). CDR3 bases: TGCGCCAGCAGCTTAGATCAGGGGCGCACCGGGGAGCTGTTTTTT. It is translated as CASSLDQGRTGELFF.